The rows below give T cell receptor beta chains drawn from one sample of a study of shared clonotypes between healthy human individuals. The repertoire was sequenced with immunoSEQ multiplex PCR; TCRdb's copy has only in-frame clones and lacks some. The sample has 2 million to 2.5 million clones; approximately 94% are singletons. Sequencing was done on a sample of naive CD4+ T cells sorted from blood. The receptors originated from a young man in good health. Both conserved end residues are part of each CDR3. D genes are given only for firm matches. Where a row states a size, it is once, few, many or the class of an expanded clone; other rows omit it.

V,D,size,J,DNA,CDR3
TRBV30,TRBD2,-,TRBJ2-1,TGTGCCTGGAGCCCCGGGACTACCAATGAGCAGTTCTTC,CAWSPGTTNEQFF
TRBV10-3,-,-,TRBJ1-4,TGTGCCATCAATGCAGGGTTTAATGAAAAACTGTTTTTT,CAINAGFNEKLFF
TRBV11-2,-,-,TRBJ2-1,TGTGCCAGCAGCTTAGTGAGGGGCACTAACAATGAGCAGTTCTTC,CASSLVRGTNNEQFF
TRBV11-2,-,-,TRBJ2-3,TGTGCCAGCAGCTTAGAGGGGGGCGTCGGTGATACGCAGTATTTT,CASSLEGGVGDTQYF
TRBV9,-,once,TRBJ2-3,TGTGCCAGCAGCACCACAGGCCCAGATACGCAGTATTTT,CASSTTGPDTQYF
TRBV5-1,-,-,TRBJ2-7,TGCGCCAGCAGCTTGGACGGCAGATCCTACGAGCAGTACTTC,CASSLDGRSYEQYF
TRBV9,TRBD2,-,TRBJ2-2,TGTGCCAGCAGCGTAGCGGATCAGCGGGATGGGTTCGGGGAGCTGTTTTTT,CASSVADQRDGFGELFF
TRBV7-8,TRBD2,-,TRBJ2-7,TGTGCCAGCAGCACTAGGACTAGCTACGAGCAGTACTTC,CASSTRTSYEQYF
TRBV30,TRBD1,-,TRBJ1-1,TGTGCCTGGAGTCGAACGACAGGGAGGGTAGGCACTGAAGCTTTCTTT,CAWSRTTGRVGTEAFF
TRBV18,-,-,TRBJ1-5,TGTGCCAGCTCACCGGGACACGATAGCAATCAGCCCCAGCATTTT,CASSPGHDSNQPQHF
TRBV7-2,TRBD2,once,TRBJ2-4,TGTGCCAGCAGCTCGTTTAGCGGGGGCCCCCGGAAGAACATTCAGTACTTC,CASSSFSGGPRKNIQYF
TRBV15,TRBD2,-,TRBJ2-7,TGTGCCACCAGCAGTGGACTAGCGGGAGGGTATTTC,CATSSGLAGGYF
TRBV2,-,-,TRBJ1-6,TGTGCCAGCAAACAACATAATTCACCCCTCCACTTT,CASKQHNSPLHF
TRBV9,TRBD1,-,TRBJ1-4,TGTGCCAGCAGCAGAAGAGGGACAGGGGAAGGTCAGTTAGAAAAACTGTTTTTT,CASSRRGTGEGQLEKLFF
TRBV28,TRBD1,-,TRBJ1-1,TGTGCCAGCAGTTTCCTTAGGGACAGGGGAACAGGGGGAGCTTTCTTT,CASSFLRDRGTGGAFF
TRBV4-2,-,-,TRBJ2-1,TGTGCCAGCAGCCAAGAGCCCGCGGGGCCGACTTACAATGAGCAGTTCTTC,CASSQEPAGPTYNEQFF
TRBV6-8,TRBD1,-,TRBJ2-5,TGTGCCAGCAGTCCGCACCGGGACAGGGAATTAATGGAGACCCAGTACTTC,CASSPHRDRELMETQYF
TRBV7-9,-,-,TRBJ2-7,TGTGCCAGCAGCTTAGGAGGGGACTTCGGGAACTACGAGCAGTACTTC,CASSLGGDFGNYEQYF
TRBV10-2,TRBD1,once,TRBJ2-7,TGCGCCAGCAGGGACAGGGAGAGAGGCGAGCAGTACTTC,CASRDRERGEQYF
TRBV5-1,-,-,TRBJ1-5,TGCGCCAGCAGCCTAACAGGGCTTAATCAGCCCCAGCATTTT,CASSLTGLNQPQHF
TRBV7-9,-,-,TRBJ2-2,TGTGCCAGCAGCTTAACCGCCCCCACCGGGGAGCTGTTTTTT,CASSLTAPTGELFF
TRBV30,-,-,TRBJ1-4,TGTGCCTGGAGTCGGAGTAAATTTGGAACTAATGAAAAACTGTTTTTT,CAWSRSKFGTNEKLFF
TRBV29-1,-,-,TRBJ2-6,TGCAGCGTCACCGCGGGACAGTTCTCTGGGGCCAACGTCCTGACTTTC,CSVTAGQFSGANVLTF
TRBV19,-,-,TRBJ2-1,TGTGCCAGTAGTATTGGGACCCTGAACAATGAGCAGTTCTTC,CASSIGTLNNEQFF
TRBV6-5,TRBD2,-,TRBJ2-1,TGTGCCAGCAGATCCGGGACTAGCGGGTATGAGCAGTTCTTC,CASRSGTSGYEQFF
TRBV6-1,TRBD2,-,TRBJ2-1,TGTGCCATTCCCGGGACTAGCCCAATCGAAGTGCAGTTCTTC,CAIPGTSPIEVQFF
TRBV6-6,-,-,TRBJ1-1,TGTGCCAGCAGGGACAGTGGGGGAGAAACTGAAGCTTTCTTT,CASRDSGGETEAFF
TRBV5-4,TRBD1,-,TRBJ1-2,TGTGCCAGCAGCTCGAAACAGGGGGCGTACTCGTATGGCTACACCTTC,CASSSKQGAYSYGYTF
TRBV29-1,-,-,TRBJ2-1,TGCAGCGTTGAAGATCTCCCAGTCTACAATGAGCAGTTCTTC,CSVEDLPVYNEQFF
TRBV10-1,-,-,TRBJ2-5,TGCGCCAGCAGTGAGTCGACAAGAGAGACCCAGTACTTC,CASSESTRETQYF
TRBV6-1,TRBD2,-,TRBJ2-1,TGTGCCAGCGGGGGAGGACTAGCGGGTTTTCCCGGGTTCTTC,CASGGGLAGFPGFF
TRBV30,TRBD1,-,TRBJ1-2,TGTGCCTGGAACAGGGACAGGGCCAACTATGGCTACACCTTC,CAWNRDRANYGYTF
TRBV27,-,-,TRBJ2-3,TGTGCCAGCAGTTTCGCAGGGTCGAATACGCAGTATTTT,CASSFAGSNTQYF
TRBV5-1,-,once,TRBJ1-6,TGCGCCAGCAGCTTTGCGGGTGTCAAAGGTTCACCCCTCCACTTT,CASSFAGVKGSPLHF
TRBV7-2,-,-,TRBJ2-7,TGTGCCAGCAGCCCTGGAAGAGGCAGCACGTACGAGCAGTACTTC,CASSPGRGSTYEQYF
TRBV28,-,-,TRBJ1-1,TGTGCCAGCAGCTCAGGGTGGAACACTGAAGCTTTCTTT,CASSSGWNTEAFF
TRBV28,-,-,TRBJ1-1,TGTGCCAGCAGCTCTAGAGCCGGCCGATTTGAAGCTTTCTTT,CASSSRAGRFEAFF
TRBV6-1,TRBD2,once,TRBJ2-1,TGTGCCAGCATGGGGGGTAGCGGGAGCAGGGAACAGTTCTTC,CASMGGSGSREQFF
TRBV2,-,-,TRBJ2-4,TGTGCCAGCAGTACTAACCCTCGGGTCATTGGGAACATTCAGTACTTC,CASSTNPRVIGNIQYF
TRBV11-2,-,-,TRBJ2-7,TGTGCCAGCAGGCCAGAGACAGAGAAGCAGTACTTC,CASRPETEKQYF
TRBV12-5,-,-,TRBJ2-7,TGTGCTAGTGGTTTCGCCCTCAACTCCTACGAGCAGTACTTC,CASGFALNSYEQYF
TRBV6-1,-,-,TRBJ1-1,TGTGCCAGCAGTGAACCGGGGGCATTGGGCAACACTGAAGCTTTCTTT,CASSEPGALGNTEAFF
TRBV7-9,-,-,TRBJ1-5,TGTGCCAGCAGCTTAGCAGGGGCATCTGGTCAGCCCCAGCATTTT,CASSLAGASGQPQHF
TRBV9,-,-,TRBJ1-3,TGTGCCAGCAGCGTAGACGGGTCCTCTGGAAACACCATATATTTT,CASSVDGSSGNTIYF
TRBV2,TRBD1,-,TRBJ1-6,TGTGCCAGCAGACTGACAGGGGATAATTCACCCCTCCACTTT,CASRLTGDNSPLHF
TRBV6-1,-,-,TRBJ2-3,TGTGCCAGCAGTGAAGCGTGGACGGATTTT,CASSEAWTDF
TRBV7-9,-,-,TRBJ1-2,TGTGCCAGCAGCTGGCTGACAGCTAACTATGGCTACACCTTC,CASSWLTANYGYTF